Shown below are 25 T cell receptor beta chains from a single sample sequenced in a study of cytomegalovirus exposure and HLA in healthy donors. With 60 Vbeta and 13 Jbeta primers, the PCR was carried out. TCRdb's table, derived via immunoSEQ multiplex PCR, lists solely in-frame clones and lacks some. The table includes 150,000 to 200,000 clones, approximately 85% detected once. Material for sequencing was PBMCs. These receptors originate from a man between 18 and 29 years old in good health and CMV-seropositive.

The chain carries TRBV25-1 and TRBJ1-1; TRBD1 agrees at 11 bases. This CDR3 is built from 15 residues. Germline V lookup: CDR1 MGHDK, CDR2 SYGVNS. J gave up 4 bases and V 3 bases, and 4 bases lay outside the gene matches. The DNA for the CDR3 is TGTGCCAGCAGTGATCCGGGACAGGGGGGCACTGAAGCTTTCTTT. Its translation: CASSDPGQGGTEAFF.

The genes are TRBV19 and TRBJ2-7, with a possible D match to TRBD1 (6 bases). Per the germline V gene, CDR1 is LNHDA and CDR2 is SQIVND (reference sequence). CDR3 length equals 13 residues. Trimming shortened V by 3 bases and J by 3 bases, and 9 bases separated the two germline ends. In DNA form, the CDR3 reads TGTGCCAGTAGTATGCAGGGGAACTACGAGCAGTACTTC. Residues: CASSMQGNYEQYF.

V usage is TRBV5-6 and J usage is TRBJ2-1; TRBD2 aligns across 10 bases. V was pared by 3 bases and J by 7 bases, with 7 bases of the junction left unmatched. This CDR3 has 15 residues. Germline CDR1 and CDR2: SGHDT and YYEEEE. The CDR3 region has the DNA TGTGCCAGCAGCTCGGCTAGCGGGGGAGGGAATGAGCAGTTCTTC. Protein sequence: CASSSASGGGNEQFF.

The rearrangement joins TRBV6-1 to TRBJ1-5; the D gene is possibly TRBD1 (5 bases). CDR1 is MNHNS and CDR2 is SASEGT in the germline V gene. Trimming stripped 8 bases from V and 4 bases from J, with 6 bases between. CDR3 length: 11 residues. The CDR3 DNA sequence: TGTGCCAGCGGGGGGAATCAGCCCCAGCATTTT. Protein product: CASGGNQPQHF.

This clone was found a few times. The genes are TRBV4-3 and TRBJ2-7; TRBD2 matches at 9 bases. Germline-derived CDR1 and CDR2 are LGHNA and YSLEER. Trimming removed 0 bases from V and 7 bases from J; junction bases left unmatched: 10. The CDR3 spans 16 residues. The CDR3 reads CASSQDYGGGAREQYF. The CDR3 DNA sequence: TGCGCCAGCAGCCAAGATTATGGCGGGGGGGCCCGGGAGCAGTACTTC.

CDR3 residues: CASRPEGARYEQYF. CDR3 DNA sequence: TGTGCCAGCAGGCCGGAGGGGGCGCGGTACGAGCAGTACTTC. This sequence joins TRBV7-2 and TRBJ2-7; D perhaps matches TRBD1 (7 bases). CDR1 and CDR2 from the germline V gene are SGHTA and FQGNSA. The CDR3 length is 14 residues. V was pared by 6 bases and J by 4 bases, with 16 bases between.

V gene TRBV9 combines with J gene TRBJ2-7; no clear D gene. The germline V gene encodes CDR1 SGDLS and CDR2 YYNGEE. CDR3 length equals 13 residues. Deletions cut 4 bases from V and 3 bases from J, with 11 bases between. The CDR3 nucleotides read TGTGCCAGCAGCCCCAAGACTCACTACGAGCAGTACTTC. It specifies CASSPKTHYEQYF.

The chain carries TRBV7-8 and TRBJ2-1, with D perhaps TRBD1 (6 bases). The V end lost 3 bases, the J end lost 0 bases, and 12 bases lay between the germline ends. CDR3 length: 16 residues. Germline values: CDR1 SGHVS, CDR2 FQNEAQ. CDR3 sequence reads: CASSFFTGISYNEQFF. CDR3 DNA sequence: TGTGCCAGCAGCTTCTTTACAGGGATCTCCTACAATGAGCAGTTCTTC.

This chain connects TRBV9 to TRBJ2-3; 7 bases line up with TRBD1. CDR3 length: 15 residues. The V gene's germline CDR1 is SGDLS and CDR2 YYNGEE. The V and J ends lost 4 bases and 1 base, in that order; junction bases with no gene match: 6. The CDR3 loop reads CASSRDRAGTDTQYF. In DNA form, the CDR3 reads TGTGCCAGCAGCCGTGACAGGGCAGGCACAGATACGCAGTATTTT.

This clone appeared a few times. The J gene is TRBJ1-3, the V gene TRBV4-1; TRBD1 matches 7 bases. V gave up 2 bases and J gave up 5 bases; unmatched junction bases: 6. There are 15 residues in the CDR3. The germline V gene has CDR1 MGHRA and CDR2 YSYEKL. CDR3 nucleotides: TGCGCCAGCAGCCAAATCCGGGACAGACGAAACACCATATATTTT. Protein product: CASSQIRDRRNTIYF.

The genes are TRBV4-1 and TRBJ2-5; 7 nucleotides align to TRBD2. The end of the DNA is better explained by TRBJ2-7, so the J call may be wrong. CDR1 MGHRA and CDR2 YSYEKL come from the germline V gene. This CDR3 is built from 13 residues. CDR3 bases: TGCGCCAGCAAGGCTAGCGGCGGCTACGAGCAGTACTTC. It yields the protein CASKASGGYEQYF.

This clone occurred a few times. The DNA of the CDR3 is TGTGCCAAGGGGGCTTCCTATAATTCACCCCTCCACTTT. It specifies CAKGASYNSPLHF. V gene TRBV21-1 combines with J gene TRBJ1-6; the D call TRBD1 from the table was never checked on the DNA. TRBV21-1 is deemed a pseudogene. The CDR3 runs 13 residues.

This clone came up a few times. The chain links TRBV18 to TRBJ1-5; TRBD1 agrees at 9 bases. Trimming at V came to 3 bases and at J to 5 bases, leaving 2 bases not matched to a gene. The CDR3 is made up of 14 amino acids. Germline V CDR1 and CDR2: KGHSH, LQKENI. CDR3 DNA sequence: TGTGCCAGCTCACCGGGACAGGGTTATCAGCCCCAGCATTTT. This translates into CASSPGQGYQPQHF.

The chain employs TRBV14 and TRBJ1-2; D is perhaps TRBD1 (6 bases). The CDR3 is 15 amino acids. Germline assignment: CDR1 SGHDN and CDR2 FVKESK. Trimming cost V 3 bases and J 8 bases, with 19 bases left between them. The DNA of the CDR3 is TGTGCCAGCAGCCATCCGCAGGGGACGGCTCGGGGCTACACCTTC. This translates into CASSHPQGTARGYTF.

This clone showed up just a few times. The chain has TRBV7-3 and TRBJ1-2, with 8 bases aligning to TRBD1. CDR1 and CDR2 from the germline V gene are SGHTA and FQGTGA. After removal of 5 bases from V and 6 bases from J, the junction contained 8 bases not matched to a gene. The CDR3 is made up of 14 amino acids. DNA of the CDR3: TGTGCCAGCAGCGAATTTCAGGGGGCGGATGGCTACACCTTC. Its protein product is CASSEFQGADGYTF.

In this sample, this clone turned up once. The chain couples TRBV19 to TRBJ2-5, with 9 bases that match TRBD1. Germline trimming cut 3 bases from V and 2 bases from J; bases unmatched to any gene: 4. Germline assignment: CDR1 LNHDA and CDR2 SQIVND (reference sequence). The CDR3 runs 15 residues. Here the CDR3 reads CASSMGQGGQETQYF. The CDR3 DNA follows: TGTGCCAGTAGTATGGGACAGGGAGGACAAGAGACCCAGTACTTC.

The V gene is TRBV11-3, the J gene TRBJ2-2; D unresolved. CDR3 length equals 13 residues. From germline, CDR1 is SGHNT and CDR2 YENEEA. Trimming took 4 bases from V and 4 from J, leaving 7 bases between them. CDR3 nucleotide sequence: TGTGCCAGCAGCTCCGCGCGCACCGGGGAGCTGTTTTTT. Its translation: CASSSARTGELFF.

This chain connects TRBV30 to TRBJ2-7; a possible D gene is TRBD1 (5 bases). This CDR3 is built from 13 residues. CDR1 GTSNPN and CDR2 SVGIG come from the germline V gene (reference sequence). V dropped 4 bases and J dropped 1 base, with 11 bases sitting between them. CDR3 sequence (DNA): TGTGCCTGGAAAAGGGGATTGTCCTACGAGCAGTACTTC. This gives the protein CAWKRGLSYEQYF.

This chain links TRBV18 with TRBJ1-2; D gene unclear. This CDR3 is built from 15 residues. The V gene's germline CDR1 is KGHSH and CDR2 LQKENI. Trimming pared 2 bases from V and 2 bases from J, leaving 12 bases between. CDR3 bases: TGTGCCAGCTCACCAGTAGCAGTCTCAAACTATGGCTACACCTTC. Residues: CASSPVAVSNYGYTF.

V gene TRBV6-5 combines with J gene TRBJ2-7; the match to TRBD2 covers 15 bases. With V trimmed by 2 bases and J by 6 bases, 5 bases remained unmatched. In germline, CDR1 is MNHEY, CDR2 SVGAGI. There are 16 residues in the CDR3. CDR3 region: CASSYPVGLAGGEQYF. For the CDR3, the DNA is TGTGCCAGCAGTTACCCGGTGGGACTAGCGGGGGGCGAGCAGTACTTC.

This sequence joins TRBV6-5 and TRBJ2-5; a possible D gene is TRBD1 (5 bases). V lost 5 bases to trimming and J lost 4 bases, with 11 bases between them. CDR1 and CDR2 from the germline V gene are MNHEY and SVGAGI. The CDR3 extends over 13 amino acids. In DNA, the CDR3 is TGTGCCAGCAGTCCGACAGTTCGAGAGACCCAGTACTTC. Translation: CASSPTVRETQYF.

The chain is built from TRBV2 and TRBJ2-7; no definite D call. The germline gives CDR1 SNHLY, CDR2 FYNNEI. The V gene lost 4 bases and the J gene lost 5 bases, with 6 bases spanning the gap. This CDR3 has 11 residues. CDR3 in amino acids: CASSVRDEQYF. CDR3 DNA: TGTGCCAGCAGTGTTCGCGACGAGCAGTACTTC.

This sequence joins TRBV5-8 and TRBJ1-6; no clear D gene. The V and J ends lost 3 bases and 9 bases respectively, with 10 bases between them. The CDR3 loop spans 13 amino acids. Germline CDR1 reads SGHTS; CDR2 reads YDEGEE. In DNA, the CDR3 is TGTGCCAGCAGCTCTGGACGGGGTTCACCCCTCCACTTT. Its translation: CASSSGRGSPLHF.

CDR3 sequence: CASSRTGLQPQHF. DNA for the CDR3: TGTGCCAGCAGTAGGACAGGGCTTCAGCCCCAGCATTTT. The rearrangement links TRBV2 to TRBJ1-5; 8 bases line up with TRBD1. CDR3 size: 13 residues. The V gene's germline CDR1 is SNHLY and CDR2 FYNNEI. V dropped 5 bases and J dropped 6; count of bases not matched to a gene: 3.

Written as DNA, the CDR3 is TGTGCCAGCAGCTTATTACGGTTCTCCTACGAGCAGTACTTC. It is translated as CASSLLRFSYEQYF. The J gene is TRBJ2-7, the V gene TRBV5-8, with D uncertain. The CDR3 length is 14 residues. With 2 bases removed from V and 0 bases from J, the gap between germline ends came to 9 bases. Germline CDR1 is SGHTS and CDR2 is YDEGEE.